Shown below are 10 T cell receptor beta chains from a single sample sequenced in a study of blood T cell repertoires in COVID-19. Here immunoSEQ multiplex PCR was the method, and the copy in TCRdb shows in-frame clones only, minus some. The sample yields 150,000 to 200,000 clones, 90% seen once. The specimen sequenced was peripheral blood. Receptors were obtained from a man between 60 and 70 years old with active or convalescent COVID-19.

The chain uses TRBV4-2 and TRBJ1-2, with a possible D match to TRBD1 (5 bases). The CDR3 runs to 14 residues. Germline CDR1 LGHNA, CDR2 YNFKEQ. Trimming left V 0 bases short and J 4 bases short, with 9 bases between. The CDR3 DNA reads TGTGCCAGCAGCCAAGATCGGGACTCCTATGGCTACACCTTC. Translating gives CASSQDRDSYGYTF.

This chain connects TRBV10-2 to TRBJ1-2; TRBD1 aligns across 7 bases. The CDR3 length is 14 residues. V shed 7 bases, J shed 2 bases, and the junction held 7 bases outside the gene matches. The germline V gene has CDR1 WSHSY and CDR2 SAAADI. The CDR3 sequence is CASNEGGANYGYTF. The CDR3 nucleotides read TGCGCCAGCAATGAAGGGGGCGCGAACTATGGCTACACCTTC.

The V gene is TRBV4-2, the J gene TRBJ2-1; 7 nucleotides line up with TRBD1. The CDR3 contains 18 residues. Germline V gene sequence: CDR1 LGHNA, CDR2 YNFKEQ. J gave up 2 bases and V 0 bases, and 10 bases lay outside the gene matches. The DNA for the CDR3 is TGTGCCAGCAGCCAAGAAGCCACCAGGACAGGAGCCTACAATGAGCAGTTCTTC. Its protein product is CASSQEATRTGAYNEQFF.

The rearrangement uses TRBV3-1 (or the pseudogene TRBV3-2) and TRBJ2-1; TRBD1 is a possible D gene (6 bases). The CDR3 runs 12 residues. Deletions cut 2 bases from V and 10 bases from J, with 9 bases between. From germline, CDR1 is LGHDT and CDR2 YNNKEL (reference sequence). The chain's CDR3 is CASSQSQGEQFF. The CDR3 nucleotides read TGTGCCAGCAGCCAATCCCAGGGGGAGCAGTTCTTC.

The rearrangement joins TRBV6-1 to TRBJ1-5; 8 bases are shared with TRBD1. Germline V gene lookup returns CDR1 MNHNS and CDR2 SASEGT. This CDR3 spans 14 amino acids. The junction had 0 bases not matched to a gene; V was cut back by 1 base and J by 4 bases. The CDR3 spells CASSEGTGNQPQHF. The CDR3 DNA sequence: TGTGCCAGCAGTGAAGGGACAGGGAATCAGCCCCAGCATTTT.

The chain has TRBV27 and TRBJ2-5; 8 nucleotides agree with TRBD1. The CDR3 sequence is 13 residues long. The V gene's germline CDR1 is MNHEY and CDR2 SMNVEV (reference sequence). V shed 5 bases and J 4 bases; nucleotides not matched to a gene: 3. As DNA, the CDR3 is TGTGCCAGCAGTCTCAGGGGGCGAGAGACCCAGTACTTC. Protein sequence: CASSLRGRETQYF.

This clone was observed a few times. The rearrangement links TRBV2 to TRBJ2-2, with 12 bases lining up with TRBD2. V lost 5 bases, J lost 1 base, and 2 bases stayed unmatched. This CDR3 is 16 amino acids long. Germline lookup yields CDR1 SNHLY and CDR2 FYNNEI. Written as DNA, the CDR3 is TGTGCCAGCAGTCAACTAGCGGGAGGGAACACCGGGGAGCTGTTTTTT. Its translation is CASSQLAGGNTGELFF.

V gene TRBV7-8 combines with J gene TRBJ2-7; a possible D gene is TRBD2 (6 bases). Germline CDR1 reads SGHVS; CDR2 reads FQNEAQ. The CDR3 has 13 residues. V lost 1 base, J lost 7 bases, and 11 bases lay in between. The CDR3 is CASSLGRLAEQYF. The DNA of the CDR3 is TGTGCCAGCAGCTTAGGTAGGCTAGCGGAGCAGTACTTC.

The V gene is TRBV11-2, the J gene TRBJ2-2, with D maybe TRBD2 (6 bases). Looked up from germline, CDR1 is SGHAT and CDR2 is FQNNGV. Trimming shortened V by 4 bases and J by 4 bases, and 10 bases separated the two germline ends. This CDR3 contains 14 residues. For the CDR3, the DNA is TGTGCCAGCAGCTCTAGGAGGGGCACCGGGGAGCTGTTTTTT. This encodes CASSSRRGTGELFF.

This CDR3 is CASRRGGGQPQHF. CDR3 DNA: TGTGCCAGCAGGCGGGGGGGTGGTCAGCCCCAGCATTTT. The chain has TRBV6-7 and TRBJ1-5, with D tentatively TRBD1 (5 bases). TRBV6-7 is recorded as an ORF, its role being uncertain. V was cut by 6 bases and J by 6 bases, with 12 bases left in between. The CDR3 has 13 amino acids.